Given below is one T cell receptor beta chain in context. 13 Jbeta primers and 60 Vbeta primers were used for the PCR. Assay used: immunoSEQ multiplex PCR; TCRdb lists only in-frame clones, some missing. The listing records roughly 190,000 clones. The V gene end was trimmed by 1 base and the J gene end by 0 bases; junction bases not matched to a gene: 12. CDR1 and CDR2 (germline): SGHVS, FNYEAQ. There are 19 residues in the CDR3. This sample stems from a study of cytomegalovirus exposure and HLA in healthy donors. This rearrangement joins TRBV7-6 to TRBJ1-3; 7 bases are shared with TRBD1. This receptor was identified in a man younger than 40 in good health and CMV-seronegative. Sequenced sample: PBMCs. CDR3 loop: CASSLGNRGPPLSGNTIYF. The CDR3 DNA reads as TGTGCCAGCAGCTTAGGCAACAGGGGCCCTCCCCTCTCTGGAAACACCATATATTTT.